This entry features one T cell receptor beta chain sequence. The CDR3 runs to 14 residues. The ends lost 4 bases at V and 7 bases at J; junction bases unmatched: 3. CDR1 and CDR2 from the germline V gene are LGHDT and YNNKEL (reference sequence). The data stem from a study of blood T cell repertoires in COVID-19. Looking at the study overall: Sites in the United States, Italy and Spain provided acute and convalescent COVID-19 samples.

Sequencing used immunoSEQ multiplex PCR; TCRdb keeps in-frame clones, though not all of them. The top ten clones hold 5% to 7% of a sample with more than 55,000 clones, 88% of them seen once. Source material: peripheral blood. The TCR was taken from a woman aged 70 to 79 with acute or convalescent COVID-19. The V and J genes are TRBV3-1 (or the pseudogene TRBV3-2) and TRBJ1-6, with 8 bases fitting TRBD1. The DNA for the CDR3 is TGTGCCAGCAGCCTACAGGGGGACAATTCACCCCTCCACTTT. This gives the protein CASSLQGDNSPLHF.